The 21 T cell receptor beta chains reported below all come from one sample, sequenced in a study of coeliac disease. This table comes from immunoSEQ multiplex PCR, and its TCRdb copy is limited to in-frame clones, with some not included. The repertoire holds several thousand clones, with around 73% as singletons. Source material: lamina propria lymphocytes from the gut. Source of these receptors: a young man with celiac disease.

The rearrangement uses TRBV7-9 and TRBJ2-2, with D maybe TRBD1 (5 bases). V lost 5 bases and J 2 bases, leaving 15 bases between the germline ends. Germline assignment: CDR1 SEHNR and CDR2 FQNEAQ (reference sequence). This CDR3 contains 16 residues. Here the CDR3 reads CASSRDDSLNTGELFF. CDR3 nucleotide sequence: TGTGCCAGCAGCCGAGACGACAGCCTCAACACCGGGGAGCTGTTTTTT.

The chain employs TRBV7-2 and TRBJ2-5; no clear D. V was clipped by 0 bases and J by 4 bases, with 9 bases between them. The CDR3 consists of 14 residues. Per the germline V gene, CDR1 is SGHTA and CDR2 is FQGNSA. This CDR3 reads CASSLATVGETQYF. CDR3 bases: TGTGCCAGCAGCTTAGCTACCGTCGGAGAGACCCAGTACTTC.

The genes are TRBV2 and TRBJ2-2; 11 positions match TRBD1. Trimming cost V 6 bases and J 5 bases; bases outside gene matches: 5. CDR3 length equals 15 residues. CDR1 SNHLY and CDR2 FYNNEI come from the germline V gene. CDR3 DNA: TGTGCCAGCAGGGGGGGGACAGGGGGAACCGGGGAGCTGTTTTTT. This codes for CASRGGTGGTGELFF.

The chain joins TRBV6-4 to TRBJ1-1, with D perhaps TRBD1 (5 bases). The CDR3 contains 13 residues. Trimming left V 3 bases short and J 1 base short, with 6 bases between. The germline CDR1 and CDR2 sequences are MRHNA and SNTAGT. CDR3 loop: CASSETENTEAFF. The CDR3 DNA reads as TGTGCCAGCAGTGAGACAGAGAACACTGAAGCTTTCTTT.

The V gene is TRBV6-5, the J gene TRBJ1-2; D not certain. The CDR3 extends over 13 amino acids. Germline assignment: CDR1 MNHEY and CDR2 SVGAGI. The germline V and J ends were trimmed by 6 bases and 4 bases, with 12 bases remaining between them. The CDR3 DNA is TGTGCCAGCAGCGACACTCGTGGCTATGGCTACACCTTC. Its translation is CASSDTRGYGYTF.

The J gene is TRBJ2-7, the V gene TRBV4-2; 8 bases fit TRBD1. V lost 0 bases, J lost 0 bases, and 4 bases stayed unmatched. The CDR3 covers 16 residues. The germline CDR1 and CDR2 sequences are LGHNA and YNFKEQ. CDR3 amino acids: CASSQEQGTGSYEQYF. In nucleotides, the CDR3 is TGTGCCAGCAGCCAAGAACAGGGGACAGGCTCCTACGAGCAGTACTTC.

This rearrangement joins TRBV20-1 to TRBJ2-7; tentative D call: TRBD2 (6 bases). Germline assignment: CDR1 DFQATT and CDR2 SNEGSKA (reference sequence). The V end was cut by 5 bases, the J end by 7 bases, with 12 bases between. The CDR3 consists of 11 residues. Here the CDR3 DNA reads TGCAGTGCTGGAGGTCGGGGGGAGCAGTACTTC. It codes for CSAGGRGEQYF.

The CDR3 spells CASIRGQGATEAFF. CDR3 nucleotides: TGTGCCAGCATTCGAGGACAGGGGGCGACTGAAGCTTTCTTT. The chain couples TRBV6-1 to TRBJ1-1, with TRBD1 identical over 11 bases. J gave up 5 bases and V 7 bases, and 6 bases lay outside the gene matches. The germline gives CDR1 MNHNS, CDR2 SASEGT. The CDR3 covers 14 residues.

This clone was counted a few times. This chain connects TRBV5-1 to TRBJ1-4, with 8 bases matching TRBD1. CDR1 and CDR2 from the germline V gene are SGHRS and YFSETQ. V was clipped by 6 bases and J by 8 bases; unmatched bases: 12. The CDR3 loop spans 15 amino acids. Here the CDR3 reads CASTGGQGGREKLFF. Written as DNA, the CDR3 is TGCGCCAGCACCGGCGGACAGGGAGGCAGGGAAAAACTGTTTTTT.

The CDR3 here is CASSTPRTSGRAPTGELFF. CDR3 sequence (DNA): TGTGCCAGCAGCACCCCCAGGACTAGCGGGAGGGCCCCCACCGGGGAGCTGTTTTTT. The chain links TRBV21-1 to TRBJ2-2; the table's D call, TRBD2, was not checked against the DNA. TRBV21-1 corresponds to a pseudogene. The CDR3 loop spans 19 amino acids.

This rearrangement joins TRBV19 to TRBJ1-5; TRBD1 aligns across 9 bases. CDR3 size: 15 residues. The ends lost 5 bases at V and 6 bases at J; junction bases unmatched: 8. Per the germline V gene, CDR1 is LNHDA and CDR2 is SQIVND (reference sequence). CDR3: CASSGRGTGTQPQHF. The CDR3 DNA is TGTGCCAGTAGTGGAAGAGGGACAGGGACTCAGCCCCAGCATTTT.

The J gene is TRBJ2-3, the V gene TRBV19; D may be TRBD1 (5 bases). Germline loops: CDR1 LNHDA, CDR2 SQIVND (reference sequence). The CDR3 totals 14 residues. V gave up 6 bases and J gave up 3 bases, with 13 bases separating them. The CDR3 coding sequence is TGTGCCAGTAGGAAGGAAAGGGGAACAGATACGCAGTATTTT. The encoded protein is CASRKERGTDTQYF. Drawing the rest from reference TRBV19 and TRBJ2-3, the complete variable domain is DGGITQSPKYLFRKEGQNVTLSCEQNLNHDAMYWYRQDPGQGLRLIYYSQIVNDFQKGDIAEGYSVSREKKESFPLTVTSAQKNPTAFYLCASRKERGTDTQYFGPGTRLTVL.

V gene TRBV10-3 combines with J gene TRBJ2-1; 12 bases align to TRBD1. The germline gives CDR1 ENHRY, CDR2 SYGVKD. This CDR3 comprises 14 residues. J gave up 6 bases and V 10 bases, and 7 bases lay outside the gene matches. The chain's CDR3 is CATAGTGGFNEQFF. The CDR3 region has the DNA TGTGCCACCGCCGGGACAGGGGGCTTCAATGAGCAGTTCTTC.

A note on this clone: The sample carries other DNA sequences with the same CDR3. V is TRBV19 and J is TRBJ1-5; 9 bases align to TRBD1. Trimming took 6 bases from V and 1 from J; bases not matched to a gene: 4. This CDR3 region has 15 residues. CDR1 and CDR2 (germline): LNHDA, SQIVND (reference sequence). CDR3 in amino acids: CASRKGQGSNQPQHF. The DNA of the CDR3 is TGTGCCAGTAGGAAGGGACAGGGAAGCAATCAGCCCCAGCATTTT.

The gene calls are TRBV6-5 and TRBJ2-2; a possible D gene is TRBD2 (6 bases). This CDR3 contains 15 residues. Trimming took 4 bases from V and 0 from J, leaving 9 bases between them. CDR1 is MNHEY, CDR2 SVGAGI, per germline. The CDR3 spells CASSLLAANTGELFF. CDR3 in DNA: TGTGCCAGCAGTTTACTAGCTGCGAACACCGGGGAGCTGTTTTTT.

This rearrangement joins TRBV10-3 to TRBJ2-3; 9 bases map to TRBD2. The V gene's germline CDR1 is ENHRY and CDR2 SYGVKD. The J segment lost 4 bases and the V segment lost 9 bases, leaving 14 bases of the junction unmatched. This CDR3 comprises 16 residues. The CDR3 loop is CAMSEGTSYIADTQYF. The CDR3 DNA sequence: TGTGCCATGTCCGAAGGGACTAGCTACATCGCAGATACGCAGTATTTT.

The chain carries TRBV25-1 and TRBJ2-2, with TRBD2 matching over 10 bases. J lost 4 bases, V lost 8 bases, and 10 bases had no gene match. Germline-derived CDR1 and CDR2 are MGHDK and SYGVNS. The CDR3 is 16 amino acids. The CDR3 DNA is TGTGCCAGCGGAGTAGCGGGAGGAAAGGGCACCGGGGAGCTGTTTTTT. It encodes CASGVAGGKGTGELFF.

The chain carries TRBV19 and TRBJ1-1, with 8 bases identical to TRBD1. From germline, CDR1 is LNHDA and CDR2 SQIVND (reference sequence). There are 16 residues in the CDR3. Germline trimming cut 5 bases from V and 3 bases from J; bases unmatched to any gene: 11. This CDR3 is CASSVIFRGPYTEAFF. The CDR3 nucleotides read TGTGCCAGTAGTGTAATCTTCAGGGGGCCCTACACTGAAGCTTTCTTT.

V usage is TRBV5-8 and J usage is TRBJ2-3; D not certain. Looked up from germline, CDR1 is SGHTS and CDR2 is YDEGEE. This CDR3 is 13 amino acids long. V was cut by 0 bases and J by 3 bases, with 5 bases left in between. CDR3 sequence reads: CASSLAATDTQYF. CDR3 nucleotide sequence: TGTGCCAGCAGCTTGGCAGCGACAGATACGCAGTATTTT.

Only a few counts were recorded for this clone. The chain recombines TRBV2 with TRBJ1-1; D remains unclear. The CDR3 spans 10 residues. Germline-derived CDR1 and CDR2 are SNHLY and FYNNEI. V was pared by 8 bases and J by 10 bases, with 11 bases between. CDR3 sequence: CASGNSGAFF. CDR3 sequence (DNA): TGTGCCAGCGGAAATTCAGGAGCTTTCTTT. Full variable domain (outside the CDR3, taken from reference TRBV2 and TRBJ1-1): EPEVTQTPSHQVTQMGQEVILRCVPISNHLYFYWYRQILGQKVEFLVSFYNNEISEKSEIFDDQFSVERPDGSNFTLKIRSTKLEDSAMYFCASGNSGAFFGQGTRLTVV.

As regards this clone: The junction differs from germline at one of its ends, possibly a read error. CDR3 sequence: CASRYRGGNTKAFF. Written as DNA, the CDR3 is TGTGCCAGCCGTTACAGGGGGGGGAACACTAAAGCTTTCTTT. This sequence joins TRBV2 and TRBJ1-1; 8 nucleotides agree with TRBD1. The CDR3 runs 14 residues. CDR1 and CDR2 from the germline V gene are SNHLY and FYNNEI.